The 23 T cell receptor beta chains below all came from one sample that was sequenced in a study of blood T cell repertoires in COVID-19. Some clones are missing from TCRdb's copy, which holds only in-frame ones; the method was immunoSEQ multiplex PCR. Here the sample spans roughly 300,000 clones, 75% to 90% being singletons. Sequencing input: PBMCs or T cells enriched from blood (not recorded which). Every receptor here comes from a woman aged 50 to 60 who had recovered from COVID-19.

V is TRBV28 and J is TRBJ2-2, with D maybe TRBD1 (5 bases). Germline V CDR1 and CDR2: MDHEN, SYDVKM. V lost 7 bases and J lost 1, with 13 bases in between. The CDR3 length is 15 residues. The CDR3 spells CASISTEMNTGELFF. Here the CDR3 DNA reads TGTGCCAGCATATCGACAGAAATGAACACCGGGGAGCTGTTTTTT. Using reference TRBV28 and TRBJ2-2 for the parts outside the CDR3, the full variable domain is DVKVTQSSRYLVKRTGEKVFLECVQDMDHENMFWYRQDPGLGLRLIYFSYDVKMKEKGDIPEGYSVSREKKERFSLILESASTNQTSMYLCASISTEMNTGELFFGEGSRLTVL.

The chain is built from TRBV5-1 and TRBJ1-1; 7 bases fit TRBD1. In germline, CDR1 is SGHRS, CDR2 YFSETQ. The length of the CDR3 is 17 residues. With V trimmed by 1 base and J by 0 bases, 9 bases remained unmatched. CDR3 sequence: CASSLLGTGQLNTEAFF. The CDR3 coding sequence is TGCGCCAGCAGCTTGCTGGGGACGGGACAGCTGAACACTGAAGCTTTCTTT.

The V call is TRBV7-9, the J call TRBJ1-2, with a tentative D call TRBD1 (5 bases). Germline CDR1 SEHNR, CDR2 FQNEAQ (reference sequence). The germline V and J ends were trimmed by 5 bases and 8 bases, with 12 bases remaining between them. The CDR3 runs 12 residues. CDR3 protein: CASSRDRRGYTF. Written as DNA, the CDR3 is TGTGCCAGCAGCCGAGACAGAAGGGGCTACACCTTC.

The gene calls are TRBV5-1 and TRBJ1-1, with 7 bases lining up with TRBD1. Unmatched junction bases numbered 5, after V lost 2 bases and J lost 4 bases. The CDR3 is made up of 14 amino acids. Germline V lookup: CDR1 SGHRS, CDR2 YFSETQ. CDR3 nucleotides: TGCGCCAGCAGCTTAGGGGGCGTAAGCACTGAAGCTTTCTTT. Translated: CASSLGGVSTEAFF. The whole variable domain, filled in from reference TRBV5-1 and TRBJ1-1, reads KAGVTQTPRYLIKTRGQQVTLSCSPISGHRSVSWYQQTPGQGLQFLFEYFSETQRNKGNFPGRFSGRQFSNSRSEMNVSTLELGDSALYLCASSLGGVSTEAFFGQGTRLTVV.

This chain links TRBV30 with TRBJ2-7, with 7 bases that match TRBD2. V trimming: 4 bases; J trimming: 6 bases; junction bases outside the gene matches: 18. The germline V gene has CDR1 GTSNPN and CDR2 SVGIG (reference sequence). The CDR3 consists of 16 residues. The CDR3 region has the DNA TGTGCCTGGACTGCCAAAGAGGCGGGGGAGTTCTTCGAGCAGTACTTC. Protein: CAWTAKEAGEFFEQYF.

The J gene is TRBJ2-2, the V gene TRBV24-1; D is perhaps TRBD1 (6 bases). Germline V gene lookup returns CDR1 KGHDR and CDR2 SFDVKD. CDR3 size: 17 residues. Trimming shortened V by 3 bases and J by 5 bases, and 18 bases separated the two germline ends. CDR3 sequence (DNA): TGTGCCACCAGTGATGCTACAGGGATGATACGAACCGGGGAGCTGTTTTTT. It codes for CATSDATGMIRTGELFF.

The chain is built from TRBV7-9 and TRBJ1-4; D is unresolved. Per the germline V gene, CDR1 is SEHNR and CDR2 is FQNEAQ (reference sequence). V gave up 6 bases and J gave up 2 bases, with 13 bases separating them. There are 15 residues in the CDR3. The CDR3 protein is CASSYTGATNEKLFF. In nucleotides, the CDR3 is TGTGCCAGCAGTTATACGGGAGCGACTAATGAAAAACTGTTTTTT.

This sequence joins TRBV19 and TRBJ1-2, with 7 bases identical to TRBD1. Trimming took 5 bases from V and 7 from J; bases not matched to a gene: 13. Germline V gene sequence: CDR1 LNHDA, CDR2 SQIVND (reference sequence). This CDR3 is built from 15 residues. CDR3 bases: TGTGCCAGTAGTCCCGCTTTAAGAGGGGGCAGTGGCTACACCTTC. This encodes CASSPALRGGSGYTF.

The chain joins TRBV6-5 to TRBJ1-5; D gene unclear. V shed 5 bases and J shed 3 bases, with 8 bases lying between them. The CDR3 consists of 13 residues. Germline CDR1 and CDR2: MNHEY and SVGAGI. The CDR3, as DNA: TGTGCCAGCAGTCCCAGGTTCAATCAGCCCCAGCATTTT. Protein: CASSPRFNQPQHF.

This clone has just one count. The V call is TRBV5-6, the J call TRBJ1-6; the D gene is possibly TRBD1 (6 bases). The CDR3 length is 18 residues. The V gene's germline CDR1 is SGHDT and CDR2 YYEEEE. Trimming stripped 0 bases from V and 2 bases from J, with 15 bases between. Here the CDR3 DNA reads TGTGCCAGCAGCTTGGAGTGGGGCGGACAGACCTATAATTCACCCCTCCACTTT. It codes for CASSLEWGGQTYNSPLHF.

This clone was seen many times. J is TRBJ1-2 and V is TRBV19, with D possibly being TRBD1 (5 bases). Germline lookup yields CDR1 LNHDA and CDR2 SQIVND (reference sequence). V was trimmed by 4 bases and J by 4 bases, leaving 16 bases between them. CDR3 length equals 15 residues. The CDR3 DNA follows: TGTGCCAGTAGTAATAGACTACGGGGGACCTATGGCTACACCTTC. Translation gives CASSNRLRGTYGYTF.

CDR3 sequence: CASLRDRSNEQYF. For the CDR3, the DNA is TGTGCCAGCCTAAGGGACAGGTCCAACGAGCAGTACTTC. J is TRBJ2-7 and V is TRBV28, with 8 bases lining up with TRBD1. Germline V lookup: CDR1 MDHEN, CDR2 SYDVKM. Trimming at V came to 8 bases and at J to 5 bases, leaving 8 bases not matched to a gene. The CDR3 consists of 13 residues.

There are a few counts of this clone. The V call is TRBV19, the J call TRBJ2-5, with D possibly being TRBD1 (6 bases). Germline loops: CDR1 LNHDA, CDR2 SQIVND (reference sequence). This CDR3 spans 14 amino acids. Trimming removed 0 bases from V and 4 bases from J, with 9 bases in between. The CDR3 is CASSIDRGGETQYF. CDR3 DNA: TGTGCCAGTAGTATAGACAGGGGTGGAGAGACCCAGTACTTC.

The genes are TRBV15 and TRBJ1-5; TRBD1 aligns across 7 bases. J was trimmed by 4 bases and V by 0 bases; bases with no gene match: 9. The germline CDR1 and CDR2 sequences are LNHNV and YYDKDF (reference sequence). The CDR3 sequence is 17 residues long. The CDR3 DNA reads as TGTGCCACCAGCAGAGATTTGGGAGCACAGGGGAATCAGCCCCAGCATTTT. Protein sequence: CATSRDLGAQGNQPQHF. Combining the CDR3 with reference TRBV15 and TRBJ1-5 gives the whole variable domain DAMVIQNPRYQVTQFGKPVTLSCSQTLNHNVMYWYQQKSSQAPKLLFHYYDKDFNNEADTPDNFQSRRPNTSFCFLDIRSPGLGDTAMYLCATSRDLGAQGNQPQHFGDGTRLSIL.

The chain uses TRBV12-5 and TRBJ1-5; D possibly corresponds to TRBD1 (6 bases). Between the trimmed V and J ends, which lost 0 bases and 8 bases, there was a span of 11 bases. Germline V CDR1 and CDR2: LGHNT, FRNRAP. The CDR3 spans 14 residues. The CDR3 sequence is CASGLVSYREPQHF. CDR3 nucleotides: TGTGCTAGTGGTTTGGTCTCTTACAGGGAGCCCCAGCATTTT.

The rearrangement uses TRBV11-2 and TRBJ1-2; 11 nucleotides match TRBD1. This CDR3 is 16 amino acids long. V gave up 5 bases and J gave up 5 bases; unmatched junction bases: 10. CDR1 SGHAT and CDR2 FQNNGV come from the germline V gene. The CDR3 DNA sequence: TGTGCCAGCAGCCATACTGGACAGGGGGCGCATTATGGCTACACCTTC. Its protein product is CASSHTGQGAHYGYTF. The entire variable domain, with the rest obtained from reference TRBV11-2 and TRBJ1-2, is as follows: EAGVAQSPRYKIIEKRQSVAFWCNPISGHATLYWYQQILGQGPKLLIQFQNNGVVDDSQLPKDRFSAERLKGVDSTLKIQPAKLEDSAVYLCASSHTGQGAHYGYTFGSGTRLTVV.

In DNA, the CDR3 is TGCAGCGTAGAGCTAGCGGGCGCGTACAATGAGCAGTTCTTC. Encoded protein: CSVELAGAYNEQFF. The chain joins TRBV29-1 to TRBJ2-1; the match to TRBD2 covers 8 bases. The CDR3 length is 14 residues. Germline assignment: CDR1 SQVTM and CDR2 ANQGSEA. Germline trimming cut 6 bases from V and 4 bases from J; bases unmatched to any gene: 8.

The chain carries TRBV12-3 or TRBV12-4 and TRBJ2-4; D ambiguous. The CDR3 is 12 residues long. V was cut by 8 bases and J by 3 bases, with 8 bases left in between. In nucleotides, the CDR3 is TGTGCCAGCGCCCTAGGCAAAAACATTCAGTACTTC. Protein sequence: CASALGKNIQYF.

The chain carries TRBV30 and TRBJ1-2; D perhaps matches TRBD1 (5 bases). Germline V gives CDR1 GTSNPN, CDR2 SVGIG (reference sequence). The CDR3 sequence is 13 residues long. The ends were cut back, 6 bases at V and 0 bases at J, with 11 bases in the middle. CDR3 sequence: CACTGLANYGYTF. The CDR3, as DNA: TGTGCCTGTACAGGTTTAGCTAACTATGGCTACACCTTC.

The rearrangement links TRBV12-5 to TRBJ2-5, with TRBD2 matching over 8 bases. CDR1 and CDR2 from the germline V gene are LGHNT and FRNRAP. The CDR3 totals 15 residues. Trimming removed 4 bases from V and 3 bases from J; junction bases left unmatched: 7. This CDR3 is CASGSKREYEETQYF. CDR3 sequence (DNA): TGTGCTAGTGGTTCTAAGCGGGAGTACGAAGAGACCCAGTACTTC.

The chain uses TRBV19 and TRBJ2-7; a possible D gene is TRBD1 (5 bases). CDR1 is LNHDA, CDR2 SQIVND, per germline (reference sequence). V was pared by 3 bases and J by 2 bases, with 8 bases between. CDR3 length: 13 residues. CDR3 nucleotides: TGTGCCAGTAGTATGACAGAGACCTACGAGCAGTACTTC. Protein: CASSMTETYEQYF. Drawing the rest from reference TRBV19 and TRBJ2-7, the complete variable domain is DGGITQSPKYLFRKEGQNVTLSCEQNLNHDAMYWYRQDPGQGLRLIYYSQIVNDFQKGDIAEGYSVSREKKESFPLTVTSAQKNPTAFYLCASSMTETYEQYFGPGTRLTVT.

This clone was recorded once. J is TRBJ2-1 and V is TRBV7-2; TRBD2 matches 9 bases. The germline V gene has CDR1 SGHTA and CDR2 FQGNSA. This CDR3 contains 16 residues. The ends lost 3 bases at V and 8 bases at J; junction bases unmatched: 11. The CDR3 region is CASSFAAGTSSHEQFF. The CDR3 nucleotides read TGTGCCAGCAGCTTCGCCGCCGGGACTAGCTCGCATGAGCAGTTCTTC. Drawing the rest from reference TRBV7-2 and TRBJ2-1, the complete variable domain is GAGVSQSPSNKVTEKGKDVELRCDPISGHTALYWYRQSLGQGLEFLIYFQGNSAPDKSGLPSDRFSAERTGGSVSTLTIQRTQQEDSAVYLCASSFAAGTSSHEQFFGPGTRLTVL.

The V gene is TRBV3-1 (or the pseudogene TRBV3-2), the J gene TRBJ2-1; the match to TRBD2 covers 9 bases. Germline V lookup: CDR1 LGHDT, CDR2 YNNKEL (reference sequence). V gave up 6 bases and J gave up 4 bases; unmatched junction bases: 10. CDR3 length: 16 residues. DNA of the CDR3: TGTGCCAGCAGTCAGACCCTAGCGGGACTATACAATGAGCAGTTCTTC. Protein: CASSQTLAGLYNEQFF.